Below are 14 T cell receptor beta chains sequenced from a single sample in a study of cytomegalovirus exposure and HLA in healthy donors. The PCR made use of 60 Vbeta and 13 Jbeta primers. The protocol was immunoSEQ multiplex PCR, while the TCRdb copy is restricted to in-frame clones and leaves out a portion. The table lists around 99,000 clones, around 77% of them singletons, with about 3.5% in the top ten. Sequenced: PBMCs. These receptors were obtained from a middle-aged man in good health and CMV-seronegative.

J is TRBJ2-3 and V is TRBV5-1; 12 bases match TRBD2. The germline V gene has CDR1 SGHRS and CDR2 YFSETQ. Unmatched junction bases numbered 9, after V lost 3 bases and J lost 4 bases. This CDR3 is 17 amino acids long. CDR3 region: CASSSTPRTSGADTQYF. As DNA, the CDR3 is TGCGCCAGCAGCTCTACACCGAGGACTAGCGGGGCAGATACGCAGTATTTT.

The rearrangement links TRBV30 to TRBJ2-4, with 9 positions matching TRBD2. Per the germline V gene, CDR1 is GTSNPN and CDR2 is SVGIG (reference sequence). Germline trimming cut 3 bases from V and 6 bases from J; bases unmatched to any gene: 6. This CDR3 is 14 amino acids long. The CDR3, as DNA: TGTGCCTGGAGGGCGGGAGGGAACGTAAACATTCAGTACTTC. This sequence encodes CAWRAGGNVNIQYF.

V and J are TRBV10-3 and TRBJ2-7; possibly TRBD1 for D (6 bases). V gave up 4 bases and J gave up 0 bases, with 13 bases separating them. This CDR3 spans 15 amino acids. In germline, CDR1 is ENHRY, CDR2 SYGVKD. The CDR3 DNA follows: TGTGCCATCAGTGTCGACCGGGACACCTCCTACGAGCAGTACTTC. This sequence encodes CAISVDRDTSYEQYF.

In DNA, the CDR3 is TGCGCCAGCAGCGGGGGGGCAGGGGCTGGCGGCTACACCTTC. Residues: CASSGGAGAGGYTF. The V and J genes are TRBV5-1 and TRBJ1-2; tentatively, D is TRBD1 (6 bases). Germline CDR1 is SGHRS and CDR2 is YFSETQ. The CDR3 is 14 amino acids. V was cut by 4 bases and J by 8 bases, with 18 bases left in between.

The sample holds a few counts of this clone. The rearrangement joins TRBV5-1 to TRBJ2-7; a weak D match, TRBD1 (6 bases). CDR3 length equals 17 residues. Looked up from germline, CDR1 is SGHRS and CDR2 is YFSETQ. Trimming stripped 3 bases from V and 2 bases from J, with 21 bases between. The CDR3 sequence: CASSSPISRTETYEQYF. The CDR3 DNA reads TGCGCCAGCAGCTCCCCCATTTCTCGGACAGAAACCTACGAGCAGTACTTC.

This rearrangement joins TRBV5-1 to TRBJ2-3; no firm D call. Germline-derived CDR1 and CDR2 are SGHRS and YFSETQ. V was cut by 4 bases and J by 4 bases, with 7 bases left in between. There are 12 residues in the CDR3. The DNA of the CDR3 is TGCGCCAGCAGCATAGTCGCAGATACGCAGTATTTT. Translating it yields CASSIVADTQYF.

The CDR3 DNA is TGTGCCATCAGCCCAACCGGGACAGGGTCCGGGGAGCTGTTTTTT. It codes for CAISPTGTGSGELFF. The V gene is TRBV10-3, the J gene TRBJ2-2; TRBD1 aligns across 9 bases. The germline V gene has CDR1 ENHRY and CDR2 SYGVKD. V was pared by 6 bases and J by 6 bases, with 8 bases of the junction left unmatched. The CDR3 length is 15 residues.

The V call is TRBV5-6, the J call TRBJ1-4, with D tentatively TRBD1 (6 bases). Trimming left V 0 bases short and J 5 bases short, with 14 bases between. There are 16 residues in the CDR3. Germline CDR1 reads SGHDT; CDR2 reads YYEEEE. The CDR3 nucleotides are TGTGCCAGCAGCTTGGGATGGACAGCGACAAATGAAAAACTGTTTTTT. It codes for CASSLGWTATNEKLFF.

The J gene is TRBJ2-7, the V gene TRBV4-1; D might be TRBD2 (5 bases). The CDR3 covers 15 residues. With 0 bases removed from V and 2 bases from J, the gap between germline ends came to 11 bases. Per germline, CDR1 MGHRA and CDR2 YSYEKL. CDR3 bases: TGCGCCAGCAGCCAAGATGCAGCGAGGGCCTACGAGCAGTACTTC. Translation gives CASSQDAARAYEQYF.

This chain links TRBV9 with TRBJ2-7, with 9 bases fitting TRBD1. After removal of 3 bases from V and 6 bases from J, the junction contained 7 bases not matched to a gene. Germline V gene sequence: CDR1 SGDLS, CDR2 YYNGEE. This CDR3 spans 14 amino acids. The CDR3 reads CASSAGQGSREQYF. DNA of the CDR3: TGTGCCAGCAGCGCGGGACAGGGAAGTCGCGAGCAGTACTTC.

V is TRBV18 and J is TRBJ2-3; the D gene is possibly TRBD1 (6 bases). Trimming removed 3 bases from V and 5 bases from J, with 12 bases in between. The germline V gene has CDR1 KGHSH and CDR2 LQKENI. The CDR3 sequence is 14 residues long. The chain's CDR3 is CASSPTGFGDTQYF. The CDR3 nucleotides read TGTGCCAGCTCACCTACAGGGTTTGGAGATACGCAGTATTTT. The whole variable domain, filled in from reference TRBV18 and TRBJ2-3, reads NAGVMQNPRHLVRRRGQEARLRCSPMKGHSHVYWYRQLPEEGLKFMVYLQKENIIDESGMPKERFSAEFPKEGPSILRIQQVVRGDSAAYFCASSPTGFGDTQYFGPGTRLTVL.

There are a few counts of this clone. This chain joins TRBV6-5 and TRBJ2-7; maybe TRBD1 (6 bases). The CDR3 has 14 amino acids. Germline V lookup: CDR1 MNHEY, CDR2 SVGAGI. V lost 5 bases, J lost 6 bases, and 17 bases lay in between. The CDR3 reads CASSQGTSPTEQYF. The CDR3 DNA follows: TGTGCCAGCAGTCAGGGGACATCTCCGACCGAGCAGTACTTC.

CDR3 sequence reads: CASSLDGTGNYEQYF. The CDR3, as DNA: TGTGCCAGCAGCTTAGATGGGACAGGTAACTACGAGCAGTACTTC. The chain employs TRBV7-9 and TRBJ2-7, with TRBD1 matching over 8 bases. CDR3 length: 15 amino acids. V shed 1 base and J 3 bases; nucleotides not matched to a gene: 5. Germline-derived CDR1 and CDR2 are SEHNR and FQNEAQ (reference sequence).

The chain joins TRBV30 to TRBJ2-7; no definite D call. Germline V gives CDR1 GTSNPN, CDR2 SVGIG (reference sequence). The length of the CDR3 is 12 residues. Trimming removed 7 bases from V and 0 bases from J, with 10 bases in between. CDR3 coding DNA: TGTGCCTTAACAGAGAACTCCTACGAGCAGTACTTC. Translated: CALTENSYEQYF.